These T cell receptor beta chains were read from a single sample in a study of PD-1 blockade in mismatch repair-deficient tumors. Using immunoSEQ multiplex PCR, the repertoire was profiled, and TCRdb retains in-frame clones only, with some absent. The table shows tens of thousands of clones, with roughly 80% occurring only once. This specimen consisted of peripheral blood, obtained 12 weeks after starting pembrolizumab. The receptors come from an adult with mismatch repair-deficient cancer. The CDR3 runs from the conserved cysteine through the conserved F or W. A D gene is named only where the DNA matches it firmly. Clone size is shown for a subset of rows, as once, few, many or a class of expanded clone.

j_call v_call clone_size d_call cdr3_aa cdr3_nt
TRBJ2-7 TRBV2 . TRBD2 CASSLTGGGIGEQYF TGTGCCAGCAGTCTTACGGGGGGAGGGATAGGCGAGCAGTACTTC
TRBJ2-4 TRBV6-1 . . CASSEASGNLAKNIQYF TGTGCCAGCAGTGAAGCCTCCGGGAACCTAGCCAAAAACATTCAGTACTTC
TRBJ2-3 TRBV25-1 . TRBD2 CASSGTSGKKADTQYF TGTGCCAGCAGTGGGACTAGCGGGAAGAAAGCAGATACGCAGTATTTT
TRBJ2-3 TRBV14 . . CASSPGSATDTQYF TGTGCCAGCAGCCCGGGGAGCGCAACAGATACGCAGTATTTT
TRBJ2-3 TRBV11-3 . . CASSLDADASTDTQYF TGTGCCAGCAGCTTAGACGCGGATGCTAGCACAGATACGCAGTATTTT
TRBJ1-1 TRBV19 . TRBD1 CASSMKQGGTEAFF TGTGCCAGTAGTATGAAGCAGGGGGGCACTGAAGCTTTCTTT
TRBJ2-2 TRBV7-9 . . CASSLSWAGELFF TGTGCCAGCAGCTTATCCTGGGCCGGGGAGCTGTTTTTT
TRBJ2-7 TRBV9 . . CASSVFPGSSYEQYF TGCGCCAGCAGCGTTTTCCCAGGGAGCTCCTACGAGCAGTACTTC
TRBJ2-3 TRBV7-3 . . CASSLSRPTDTQYF TGTGCCAGCAGCTTAAGTCGGCCGACAGATACGCAGTATTTT
TRBJ2-1 TRBV7-9 . TRBD2 CASSTVTSGKRDEQFF TGTGCCAGCAGCACCGTGACTAGCGGGAAACGGGATGAGCAGTTCTTC
TRBJ2-7 TRBV29-1 once . CSVFGPGQPNEQYF TGCAGCGTTTTTGGCCCGGGCCAGCCCAACGAGCAGTACTTC
TRBJ2-7 TRBV5-1 once TRBD2 CASMPSGSNEQYF TGCGCCAGCATGCCTAGCGGGAGCAACGAGCAGTACTTC
TRBJ2-1 TRBV7-2 medium-sized . CASSLLAHNEQFF TGTGCCAGCAGCCTACTAGCCCACAATGAGCAGTTCTTC
TRBJ1-5 TRBV15 . TRBD1 CATSNRTGNQPQHF TGTGCCACCAGCAACCGGACAGGGAATCAGCCCCAGCATTTT
TRBJ1-2 TRBV27 . . CARREAGGYTF TGTGCCAGGCGGGAGGCTGGCGGCTACACCTTC
TRBJ1-4 TRBV2 . . CASTENDEKLFF TGTGCCAGCACCGAGAATGATGAAAAACTGTTTTTT
TRBJ1-1 TRBV6-1 . . CASSETSLGTEAFF TGTGCCAGCAGTGAGACAAGCTTGGGGACTGAAGCTTTCTTT
TRBJ2-3 TRBV2 . TRBD1 CASSESLTGVPDTQYF TGTGCCAGCAGTGAAAGCCTTACAGGGGTTCCAGATACGCAGTATTTT
TRBJ1-1 TRBV6-6 . . CASSSRGGAEAFF TGTGCCAGCAGTTCCCGGGGAGGGGCTGAAGCTTTCTTT
TRBJ2-5 TRBV10-3 . . CAISSGTPQETQYF TGTGCCATCAGTTCCGGGACTCCGCAAGAGACCCAGTACTTC
TRBJ1-1 TRBV27 . . CASSIQGGGTEAFF TGTGCCAGCAGTATCCAGGGAGGCGGCACTGAAGCTTTCTTT
TRBJ1-1 TRBV29-1 . . CSVADMGTHREAFF TGCAGCGTGGCGGACATGGGGACTCACCGTGAAGCTTTCTTT
TRBJ1-2 TRBV6-6 . . CASTPEHYGYTF TGTGCCAGCACCCCTGAGCACTATGGCTACACCTTC
TRBJ2-6 TRBV4-3 . . CASSQDGGTGANVLTF TGCGCCAGCAGCCAAGATGGGGGGACAGGGGCCAACGTCCTGACTTTC
TRBJ1-2 TRBV2 . . CASSVSYGYTF TGTGCCAGCAGTGTAAGCTATGGCTACACCTTC
TRBJ2-7 TRBV27 . . CASSFGRGRYEQYF TGTGCCAGCAGTTTCGGGCGCGGACGCTACGAGCAGTACTTC
TRBJ2-7 TRBV2 . TRBD2 CASSERGGWYEQYF TGTGCCAGCAGTGAACGGGGAGGGTGGTACGAGCAGTACTTC
TRBJ2-1 TRBV2 . TRBD2 CASSEALGLLNNEQFF TGTGCCAGCAGTGAAGCGCTGGGACTACTCAACAATGAGCAGTTCTTC
TRBJ2-5 TRBV11-2 . . CASSLVTGGETQYF TGTGCCAGCAGCTTAGTCACCGGGGGCGAGACCCAGTACTTC
TRBJ1-1 TRBV29-1 . . CSVEDDVYGAFF TGCAGCGTTGAGGACGACGTCTATGGGGCTTTCTTT
TRBJ1-2 TRBV6-6 few TRBD1 CASSPAGQGLYGYTF TGTGCCAGCAGCCCCGCGGGACAGGGGCTCTATGGCTACACCTTC
TRBJ2-7 TRBV19 few . CASSIRPTYEQYF TGTGCCAGTAGTATCCGTCCAACCTACGAGCAGTACTTC
TRBJ1-2 TRBV1 few . CTSSHSQTTYKAGYTF TGCACCAGCAGCCATTCTCAAACCACCTACAAAGCGGGCTACACCTTC
TRBJ2-1 TRBV15 . . CATSRGWAWEQFF TGTGCCACCAGCAGAGGGTGGGCCTGGGAGCAGTTCTTC
TRBJ1-2 TRBV10-3 . . CAISEGPSNYGYTF TGTGCCATCAGTGAAGGACCGTCTAACTATGGCTACACCTTC